This T cell receptor (beta chain) was sequenced during a study of regulatory T cells in long-lasting Graves disease (dated by TCRdb to the early 2020s). The study in broad terms: Newly diagnosed Graves' disease patients had taken antithyroid drugs for less than 3 months. A total of roughly 35 samples underwent TCR sequencing: some 13 from persistent and about 20 from newly diagnosed Graves' disease patients. The study was registered as a clinical trial and conducted in China. Persistent Graves' disease patients were compared with newly diagnosed Graves' disease patients by peripheral blood TCR sequencing and RNA sequencing. Results the study describes overall, beyond this receptor: Patients with persistent disease shared more public clonotypes (around 2,500) than newly diagnosed patients did (around 1,000). Peripheral blood alone was examined, since thyroid tissue, which constituted the primary lesion, could not be accessed. The authors acknowledged the small sample size as a limitation that may reduce accuracy. Preferential use of TRBV28, TRBJ1-2 and TRBJ2-5 was observed in persistent disease, whereas TRBV20-1 and TRBJ2-1 were favored in newly diagnosed disease. Only the TCR beta chain was sequenced and analyzed. Lower TCR Shannon entropy and fewer highly expanded clones were observed in persistent Graves' disease patients than in newly diagnosed patients, which suggested clonal expansion.

From cysteine to phenylalanine, the CDR3 is 13 amino acids long. Only the CDR3 part of the read is kept: 39 bases, read in frame from the first base. V sheds 7 bases and J sheds 9 bases, leaving 16 bases between their ends. Libraries were made using multiplex PCR. These reads were obtained on an Illumina HiSeq 4000. iRepertoire HTBI primers and Arm-PCR amplification of CDR3 regions were used to construct TCR beta libraries. PCR products were gel purified before sequencing. In the source study's methods: Across samples, roughly 60 TRBV and 15 or so TRBJ segments were identified and used for gene usage analysis of CDR3 amino acid clonotypes. Filtered high-quality paired reads were merged into contigs using COPE and FqMerger. Contigs were aligned with BLAST to IMGT TRBV, TRBD and TRBJ reference genes, and CDR3 was defined per IMGT. Any clonotype with a frequency above 0.1% was classified as a highly expanded clone. Shannon entropy served as the measure of repertoire diversity, while the Gini coefficient captured V-J evenness. Clonotypes shared by more than one individual were considered public. The public reads were reanalyzed by TCRdb: fastp trimming at Q25, MiXCR alignment, in-frame beta chains only. Identical CDR3 proteins give one entry, which carries the most common genes and DNA. TCRdb's processing, not the study's, gives the V and J calls here. The sample profile shows hundreds of thousands of distinct CDR3 sequences; about 16% of them were found once. Approximately 25% of the sample goes to the ten largest clones.

The intended sense of this specimen's time point label: newly diagnosed GD, antithyroid drugs for less than 3 months. For both TCR sequencing and RNA sequencing, RNA was extracted from PBMCs in TRIzol. Graves' disease was diagnosed according to American Thyroid Association guidelines. Recruitment of patients was carried out at an endocrinology department in Xi'an, China. From each patient, approximately 10 milliliters of peripheral blood was collected into an EDTA anticoagulant tube. Ficoll Paque Plus density gradient separation was used to isolate PBMCs, and no further T cell sorting was done. An Agilent 2100 Bioanalyzer and agarose gel were used to check RNA quality, while a NanoDrop 2000 measured RNA concentration. This clonotype was recorded many times. It has no known antigen specificity. Base qualities were left out, and no much larger clone turns up one base away. These sequences were also reported in another study, on T cells in Graves' hyperthyroidism and ophthalmopathy. The second study reports: Graves' hyperthyroidism was defined as stable when no progression to ophthalmopathy occurred over 18 months of follow-up. Hyperthyroidism patients were newly diagnosed, with disease duration under 2 months, and aged 18 to 65 years. Patients with uncontrolled infections, other autoimmune diseases, pregnancy or lactation were excluded. Clinical symptoms, serum thyroxine and TRAb, thyroid ultrasound, and orbital computed tomography formed the basis for the diagnoses. The first round of RT-PCR for the TCR CDR3 was performed with the HTBI primer set and the Qiagen OneStep RT-PCR kit. Most expanded thyroid clonotypes (frequency above 0.001) were also detected in blood, suggesting blood repertoires may reflect thyroid immune responses. A model built on a 13 V-J signature distinguished ophthalmopathy from stable hyperthyroidism, reaching about 88% sensitivity and about 81% specificity in cross-validation and 80%/75% in testing. In validation, the model predicted progression to ophthalmopathy with 55% to 71% sensitivity and less than 75% specificity, a median of 6.5 months before onset. TCR V-J signatures able to tell the groups apart were searched for in a discovery cohort of 90 to 100 patients, of whom around 42 had Graves' ophthalmopathy and some 60 had stable Graves' hyperthyroidism. An independent validation cohort of fewer than 20 hyperthyroidism patients and some 15 patients who later progressed to ophthalmopathy tested prospective prediction of ophthalmopathy. The approximately 95 discovery patients were divided at random into training and test sets in a 7:3 ratio. The study also compared thyroid tissue and blood T-cell repertoires from a handful of Graves' hyperthyroidism patients. After blood sampling, hyperthyroidism patients were treated with methimazole at a starting dose of 30 mg daily, and ophthalmopathy patients were treated with high-dose intravenous methylprednisolone. A second multiplex PCR round built the libraries, followed by size selection and purification. The libraries were sequenced on an Illumina HiSeq2000 using paired-end 100 bp reads. SOAPnuke was used to process the raw data, throwing out any read that contained adapters or uncalled bases, had a mean Phred below 15, or lacked an exact constant-primer or identifier match. High-quality paired reads were merged using COPE v1.2.5, and each unique nucleotide sequence was defined as a clonotype. MiTCR v1.1 was used to align the clonotypes against IMGT TRBV, TRBD and TRBJ reference segments. Only V-J combinations with frequency above 0.0001, covering 99% to 99.2% of repertoires, were analysed. The TCS score was defined as F50 (clonal expansion) divided by E x V (chaos), with BLOSUM62-based TCRdist calculated between CDR3 peptides within each V-J. Welch's t-statistics and random forest reduced fewer than 550 V-J features to about 12, which were used in a naive Bayes classifier (R e1071). Sample size was not statistically predetermined, and investigators were not blinded to group allocation. TCR Vbeta CDR3 sequencing of 120 to 150 peripheral blood samples (under 45 ophthalmopathy, roughly 72 hyperthyroidism and around 17 progressor patients) is reported in the paper.

The rearrangement combines TRBV12-3 or TRBV12-4 with TRBJ2-1; the D gene is perhaps TRBD2, from 5 matching bases. The sequences come from peripheral blood mononuclear cells (PBMCs), collected at new diagnosis, from a patient treated with antithyroid drugs. This receptor was taken from a woman aged 35-65 years with Graves disease. Donor details come from another sample of the same person, matched by shared clones. The CDR3 region has the sequence CASTEVRGIEQFF. The nucleotides are TGTGCCAGCACCGAGGTGAGAGGGATTGAGCAGTTCTTC.